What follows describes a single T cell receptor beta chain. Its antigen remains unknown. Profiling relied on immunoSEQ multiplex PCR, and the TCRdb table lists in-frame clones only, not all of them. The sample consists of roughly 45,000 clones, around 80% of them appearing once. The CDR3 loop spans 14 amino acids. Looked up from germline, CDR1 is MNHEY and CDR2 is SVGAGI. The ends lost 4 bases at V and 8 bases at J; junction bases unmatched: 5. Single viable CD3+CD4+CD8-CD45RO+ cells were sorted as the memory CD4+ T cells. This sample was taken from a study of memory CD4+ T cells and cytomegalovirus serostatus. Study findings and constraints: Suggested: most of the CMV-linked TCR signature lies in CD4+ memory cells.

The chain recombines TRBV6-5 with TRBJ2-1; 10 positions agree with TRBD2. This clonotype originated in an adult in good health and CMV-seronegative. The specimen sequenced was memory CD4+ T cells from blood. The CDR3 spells CASSSSGGRHEQFF. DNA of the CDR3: TGTGCCAGCAGTTCTAGCGGGGGCCGACATGAGCAGTTCTTC.